This TCR beta chain came from a study of blood T cells in healthy people across ages. General study results and limits: One million T cells yielded diversity estimates that were considered underestimates.

This CDR3 comprises 15 residues. V was clipped by 5 bases and J by 0 bases; unmatched bases: 9. The germline V gene has CDR1 SQVTM and CDR2 ANQGSEA. Alongside a J-beta primer mix, a sample-barcoded 5' primer served in a second PCR lasting roughly 6 to 11 cycles. Each of the cDNA molecules was tagged by a template-switch adaptor with 12 random nucleotides. Each single sample gave us at least 2.5 million CDR3-containing paired-end reads. Via MiXCR, TCRdb re-called the 5' RACE reads, giving one row per CDR3 protein. This table has about 1.4 million distinct CDR3 sequences, 59% appearing once. A remark on this clonotype: What it binds is unknown.

The source material was blood. The sequence derives from a man aged 18 to 29 in good health. The chain joins TRBV29-1 to TRBJ2-7; 8 nucleotides align to TRBD1. The CDR3 DNA sequence: TGCAGCGTTTCTGCTGAGGACAGGGTCTCCTACGAGCAGTACTTC. Protein product: CSVSAEDRVSYEQYF.